This entry lists 25 T cell receptor beta chains sequenced from one sample in a study of blood T cell repertoires in COVID-19. Produced via immunoSEQ multiplex PCR; TCRdb's table is partial and in-frame only. The sample includes roughly 380,000 clones, more than 85% of them seen just once. The sequenced material came from PBMCs or T cells enriched from blood (not recorded which). The receptor source for this set is a woman aged 25 to 39 who had recovered from COVID-19.

The chain links TRBV7-2 to TRBJ1-1; 10 nucleotides align to TRBD1. The J segment lost 10 bases and the V segment lost 3 bases, leaving 14 bases of the junction unmatched. This CDR3 is 16 amino acids long. Germline V gene lookup returns CDR1 SGHTA and CDR2 FQGNSA. The CDR3 here is CASSFPGQGSQKGAFF. The CDR3 DNA is TGTGCCAGCAGCTTTCCGGGACAGGGGTCACAGAAGGGAGCTTTCTTT.

The rearrangement uses TRBV7-9 and TRBJ1-2, with 7 bases fitting TRBD1. The V gene's germline CDR1 is SEHNR and CDR2 FQNEAQ (reference sequence). This CDR3 has 16 residues. The J segment lost 2 bases and the V segment lost 5 bases, leaving 11 bases of the junction unmatched. This chain's CDR3 is CASSPGSDRENYGYTF. The CDR3, as DNA: TGTGCCAGCAGCCCGGGTTCCGACAGGGAAAACTATGGCTACACCTTC.

The chain uses TRBV7-9 and TRBJ2-2; 7 bases agree with TRBD1. The CDR3 is 16 residues long. V lost 3 bases and J lost 1; bases outside the gene matches: 5. In germline, CDR1 is SEHNR, CDR2 FQNEAQ (reference sequence). CDR3 residues: CASSFQTGLNTGELFF. For the CDR3, the DNA is TGTGCCAGCAGCTTCCAGACAGGGTTGAACACCGGGGAGCTGTTTTTT.

V and J are TRBV7-9 and TRBJ1-2; no clear D gene. V lost 1 base, J lost 0 bases, and 6 bases lay in between. The CDR3 is made up of 14 amino acids. Germline V gene lookup returns CDR1 SEHNR and CDR2 FQNEAQ (reference sequence). In nucleotides, the CDR3 is TGTGCCAGCAGCTTAGGGAGTCCTAACTATGGCTACACCTTC. Its translation is CASSLGSPNYGYTF.

V is TRBV29-1 and J is TRBJ2-7, with D possibly being TRBD1 (5 bases). V lost 6 bases and J lost 6, with 9 bases in between. Germline CDR1 reads SQVTM; CDR2 reads ANQGSEA. The CDR3 spans 10 residues. CDR3 loop: CSVTEAEQYF. The CDR3 nucleotides read TGCAGCGTGACAGAAGCCGAGCAGTACTTC.

The rearrangement links TRBV5-4 to TRBJ2-1, with 13 nucleotides matching TRBD2. Germline CDR1 is SGHNT and CDR2 is YYREEE (reference sequence). This CDR3 has 16 amino acids. Losses at the gene ends were 4 bases for V and 3 bases for J; bases not matched to a gene: 4. CDR3 region: CASSQGLAGHYNEQFF. CDR3 in DNA: TGTGCCAGCAGCCAGGGACTAGCGGGGCACTACAATGAGCAGTTCTTC.

The CDR3 sequence is CASSPPWVAGAGTDTQYF. In DNA form, the CDR3 reads TGTGCCAGCTCACCACCGTGGGTAGCGGGGGCCGGCACAGATACGCAGTATTTT. The chain couples TRBV18 to TRBJ2-3; 9 nucleotides match TRBD2. The length of the CDR3 is 18 residues. After removal of 0 bases from V and 1 base from J, the junction contained 8 bases not matched to a gene. Germline-derived CDR1 and CDR2 are KGHSH and LQKENI.

This chain links TRBV21-1 with TRBJ2-7; the D segment call TRBD1 is taken from the table without a DNA check. TRBV21-1 is reported as a pseudogene. The CDR3 totals 14 residues. This CDR3 reads CASRAGQGAYEQYF. DNA for the CDR3: TGTGCCAGCAGGGCGGGACAGGGGGCCTACGAGCAGTACTTC.

Regarding this clone: Sequence at one end of the junction differs from germline and may be a read error. This chain connects TRBV7-7 to TRBJ2-1; 13 positions match TRBD2. The CDR3 consists of 15 residues. Per the germline V gene, CDR1 is SSHAT and CDR2 is FNYEAQ (reference sequence). CDR3 nucleotide sequence: TGTGCTAGCAGCTTACTAGCGGGGGGGCGGGATGAGCAGTTCTTC. It is translated as CASSLLAGGRDEQFF.

This rearrangement joins TRBV20-1 to TRBJ2-7, with no clear D. The V end lost 6 bases, the J end lost 3 bases, and 9 bases lay between the germline ends. Germline loops: CDR1 DFQATT, CDR2 SNEGSKA (reference sequence). This CDR3 has 11 residues. In DNA form, the CDR3 reads TGCAGTGCCCCGACTTTCTACGAGCAGTACTTC. This gives the protein CSAPTFYEQYF.

This clone was seen once. The V gene is TRBV5-1, the J gene TRBJ1-3; D is uncertain. The CDR3 runs 14 residues. CDR1 is SGHRS, CDR2 YFSETQ, per germline. The V and J ends lost 0 bases and 5 bases respectively, with 9 bases between them. CDR3 sequence reads: CASSLGGWRNTIYF. DNA for the CDR3: TGCGCCAGCAGCTTGGGAGGTTGGCGAAACACCATATATTTT. The variable domain in full, with the rest retrieved from reference TRBV5-1 and TRBJ1-3, is KAGVTQTPRYLIKTRGQQVTLSCSPISGHRSVSWYQQTPGQGLQFLFEYFSETQRNKGNFPGRFSGRQFSNSRSEMNVSTLELGDSALYLCASSLGGWRNTIYFGEGSWLTVV.

The chain recombines TRBV4-2 with TRBJ2-7; TRBD2 matches 9 bases. The V segment lost 0 bases and the J segment 2 bases; nucleotides outside the gene matches: 17. Germline values: CDR1 LGHNA, CDR2 YNFKEQ. There are 20 residues in the CDR3. The CDR3 DNA is TGTGCCAGCAGCCAAGATCCGGGTGGGCTAGCGGGAAGGTCTCCCTACGAGCAGTACTTC. Residues: CASSQDPGGLAGRSPYEQYF.

The V and J genes are TRBV19 and TRBJ2-5; D is possibly TRBD2 (6 bases). CDR3 length: 16 amino acids. Trimming took 7 bases from V and 5 from J, leaving 23 bases between them. The germline CDR1 and CDR2 sequences are LNHDA and SQIVND (reference sequence). The CDR3 loop reads CASTPAGRDHRETQYF. CDR3 DNA sequence: TGTGCCAGTACCCCTGCCGGGCGGGATCACAGGGAGACCCAGTACTTC.

The chain joins TRBV12-5 to TRBJ1-1, with D possibly being TRBD1 (5 bases). The V end lost 4 bases, the J end lost 1 base, and 16 bases lay between the germline ends. In germline, CDR1 is LGHNT, CDR2 FRNRAP. The CDR3 totals 16 residues. The CDR3 DNA sequence: TGTGCTAGTGGTTGGGGAACAGGAGAGACGAACACTGAAGCTTTCTTT. It encodes CASGWGTGETNTEAFF.

The J gene is TRBJ1-2, the V gene TRBV3-1 (or the pseudogene TRBV3-2), with no clear D. Germline V gene sequence: CDR1 LGHDT, CDR2 YNNKEL (reference sequence). V was pared by 0 bases and J by 4 bases, with 6 bases between. The CDR3 loop spans 13 amino acids. The CDR3 nucleotides read TGTGCCAGCAGCCAAGAGGTACTCTATGGCTACACCTTC. It specifies CASSQEVLYGYTF.

The chain recombines TRBV10-3 with TRBJ2-5, with TRBD2 matching 9 bases. After removal of 0 bases from V and 4 bases from J, the junction contained 9 bases not matched to a gene. The CDR3 consists of 17 residues. Germline-derived CDR1 and CDR2 are ENHRY and SYGVKD. The CDR3 is CAISESRSSGEGETQYF. DNA of the CDR3: TGTGCCATCAGTGAGTCGCGGTCTAGCGGGGAAGGAGAGACCCAGTACTTC.

This clone was counted a few times. The chain joins TRBV7-2 to TRBJ2-2; possibly TRBD2 for D (5 bases). The V gene's germline CDR1 is SGHTA and CDR2 FQGNSA. The V end was cut by 1 base, the J end by 6 bases, with 9 bases between. This CDR3 is built from 14 residues. CDR3 coding DNA: TGTGCCAGCAGCTTAGGGGGAGTCCCCGGGGAGCTGTTTTTT. It is translated as CASSLGGVPGELFF. Supplemented by reference TRBV7-2 and TRBJ2-2, the full variable domain reads GAGVSQSPSNKVTEKGKDVELRCDPISGHTALYWYRQSLGQGLEFLIYFQGNSAPDKSGLPSDRFSAERTGGSVSTLTIQRTQQEDSAVYLCASSLGGVPGELFFGEGSRLTVL.

The chain employs TRBV27 and TRBJ2-3; 12 bases agree with TRBD2. Trimming took 6 bases from V and 5 from J; bases not matched to a gene: 6. The CDR3 runs 15 residues. The germline gives CDR1 MNHEY, CDR2 SMNVEV (reference sequence). Here the CDR3 DNA reads TGTGCCAGCAGCTCTAGCGGGGGGGGTGGAGATACGCAGTATTTT. It encodes CASSSSGGGGDTQYF.

This clone was detected only once. The chain uses TRBV19 and TRBJ2-5; 10 positions match TRBD2. CDR1 LNHDA and CDR2 SQIVND come from the germline V gene (reference sequence). Trimming took 7 bases from V and 4 from J; bases not matched to a gene: 15. The CDR3 has 17 residues. In DNA, the CDR3 is TGTGCCAGTACCCCGAGCAGCGGGAGGGCCAGGCTAGAGACCCAGTACTTC. Protein sequence: CASTPSSGRARLETQYF.

The chain employs TRBV27 and TRBJ1-5; 7 nucleotides align to TRBD1. The germline V gene encodes CDR1 MNHEY and CDR2 SMNVEV (reference sequence). J lost 5 bases, V lost 3 bases, and 7 bases had no gene match. This CDR3 is built from 15 residues. CDR3 DNA: TGTGCCAGCAGTTTGAGGGGACAGTTTTATCAGCCCCAGCATTTT. This translates into CASSLRGQFYQPQHF.

The rearrangement uses TRBV5-1 and TRBJ2-1, with D unresolved. The CDR3 length is 14 residues. The ends were cut back, 1 base at V and 5 bases at J, with 10 bases in the middle. CDR1 and CDR2 (germline): SGHRS, YFSETQ. The CDR3 DNA follows: TGCGCCAGCAGCTTGAACCTTGGAGACAATGAGCAGTTCTTC. Protein product: CASSLNLGDNEQFF.

CDR3 in DNA: TGTGCCAGCAGCTTTCCGAATGCGTTCTCCTACAATGAGCAGTTCTTC. Its protein is CASSFPNAFSYNEQFF. The genes are TRBV13 and TRBJ2-1; no definite D call. V was trimmed by 3 bases and J by 0 bases, leaving 12 bases between them. CDR1 is PRHDT and CDR2 is FYEKMQ in the germline V gene (reference sequence). The CDR3 loop spans 16 amino acids.

The chain has TRBV19 and TRBJ2-2; D remains unclear. Germline V gene sequence: CDR1 LNHDA, CDR2 SQIVND (reference sequence). This CDR3 spans 15 amino acids. The V end lost 2 bases, the J end lost 2 bases, and 9 bases lay between the germline ends. This chain's CDR3 is CASSIRGRNTGELFF. As DNA, the CDR3 is TGTGCCAGTAGTATAAGAGGCAGAAACACCGGGGAGCTGTTTTTT. The whole variable domain, filled in from reference TRBV19 and TRBJ2-2, reads DGGITQSPKYLFRKEGQNVTLSCEQNLNHDAMYWYRQDPGQGLRLIYYSQIVNDFQKGDIAEGYSVSREKKESFPLTVTSAQKNPTAFYLCASSIRGRNTGELFFGEGSRLTVL.

This clone was counted a few times. The chain carries TRBV12-5 and TRBJ1-2; D remains unclear. The CDR3 is 14 residues long. V dropped 7 bases and J dropped 2 bases, with 14 bases sitting between them. Per germline, CDR1 LGHNT and CDR2 FRNRAP. The CDR3 is CASDMRSDNYGYTF. CDR3 bases: TGTGCTAGTGACATGAGGTCTGACAACTATGGCTACACCTTC.

The chain is built from TRBV9 and TRBJ2-3; D unclear. This CDR3 is built from 14 residues. V gave up 4 bases and J gave up 2 bases, with 11 bases separating them. Germline CDR1 and CDR2: SGDLS and YYNGEE. The DNA of the CDR3 is TGTGCCAGCAGCCAAGAGACTGTCACAGATACGCAGTATTTT. Protein sequence: CASSQETVTDTQYF.